Listed below are T cell receptor beta chains from one sample, sequenced in a study of blood T cells in healthy people across ages. TCRdb reprocessed the 5' RACE reads via MiXCR and lists one record per CDR3 protein. The repertoire includes 910,000 or so distinct CDR3 sequences, roughly half of them detected once, and about 22% sits in the top ten. Specimen: blood. The receptors originated from a woman aged 55-69 years in good health. CDR3s include the opening cysteine and the closing phenylalanine or tryptophan. Each record gives: J gene, D gene, clone size, V gene, CDR3 protein, CDR3 DNA. D genes are given only for firm matches. Size tells how often a clone was seen (once, few, many) or the class of an expanded clone, and some rows leave it out.

TRBJ2-6 . . TRBV27 CASSLWPGANVLTF TGTGCCAGCAGTCTATGGCCTGGGGCCAACGTCCTGACTTTC
TRBJ2-7 TRBD1 many TRBV6-5 CASSRTGTYEQYF TGTGCCAGCAGCCGGACAGGGACCTACGAGCAGTACTTC
TRBJ2-2 . . TRBV7-3 CASSTSRGEELFF TGTGCCAGCAGCACCTCACGGGGCGAGGAGCTGTTTTTT
TRBJ2-5 TRBD2 few TRBV7-9 CASRPAGTSEEYF TGTGCCAGCAGACCAGCCGGGACTAGCGAGGAGTACTTC
TRBJ2-7 . . TRBV6-6 CASNQPERGSYEQYF TGTGCCAGCAACCAGCCTGAACGGGGCTCCTACGAGCAGTACTTC
TRBJ2-7 . . TRBV3-1 CASSRKPTPYEQYF TGTGCCAGCAGCCGGAAACCAACCCCCTACGAGCAGTACTTC
TRBJ2-5 TRBD2 . TRBV3-1 CASSQGPTSGMTQYF TGTGCCAGCAGCCAAGGCCCGACTAGCGGGATGACCCAGTACTTC
TRBJ2-5 . . TRBV11-2 CASNPLTQETQYF TGTGCCAGCAACCCTTTAACCCAAGAGACCCAGTACTTC
TRBJ2-6 . . TRBV5-6 CASSSGGPGANVLTF TGTGCCAGCAGCTCCGGGGGCCCTGGGGCCAACGTCCTGACTTTC
TRBJ1-2 TRBD1 . TRBV7-3 CASSFGTGGDGYTF TGTGCCAGCAGTTTCGGGACAGGGGGCGATGGCTACACCTTC
TRBJ2-7 . . TRBV7-9 CASRLLGANEQYF TGTGCCAGCAGACTCCTGGGGGCAAACGAGCAGTACTTC
TRBJ2-3 TRBD2 . TRBV20-1 CSASGTSGRTDTQYF TGCAGTGCGTCCGGGACTAGCGGGAGAACAGATACGCAGTATTTT
TRBJ1-4 TRBD1 once TRBV7-8 CASSSPDYRGPNPGANEKLFF TGTGCCAGCAGCTCCCCAGACTACAGGGGGCCGAACCCCGGGGCTAATGAAAAACTGTTTTTT
TRBJ2-7 . . TRBV15 CATSQRASYNEQYF TGTGCCACCAGCCAGCGGGCGTCCTACAATGAGCAGTACTTC
TRBJ2-1 TRBD2 . TRBV28 CASKTPPGTLTSGSHNEQFF TGTGCCAGCAAGACCCCGCCGGGGACACTGACTAGCGGGAGCCACAATGAGCAGTTCTTC
TRBJ2-1 . . TRBV29-1 CSVESTRVGEQFF TGCAGCGTTGAGTCAACCAGGGTCGGTGAGCAGTTCTTC
TRBJ2-1 . . TRBV6-2/TRBV6-3 CASSQQPSPDEQFF TGTGCCAGCAGTCAGCAACCATCCCCGGATGAGCAGTTCTTC
TRBJ2-6 TRBD2 once TRBV28 CASSYGGGRTFGANVLTF TGTGCCAGCAGTTACGGCGGGGGGCGCACATTTGGGGCCAACGTCCTGACTTTC
TRBJ2-5 . few TRBV21-1 CATPLWEETQYF TGTGCCACCCCCTTATGGGAAGAGACCCAGTACTTC
TRBJ2-1 . . TRBV4-3 CASSHGGTGFNEQFF TGCGCCAGCAGCCACGGGGGAACAGGGTTCAATGAGCAGTTCTTC
TRBJ1-2 . . TRBV12-3/TRBV12-4 CASSFGSGYGYTF TGTGCCAGCAGTTTTGGTTCGGGGTATGGCTACACCTTC
TRBJ1-2 . . TRBV2 CASNYRVLNYGYTF TGTGCCAGCAATTACAGGGTGTTGAACTATGGCTACACCTTC
TRBJ2-3 TRBD1 . TRBV10-3 CAISDYGTGTDTQYF TGTGCCATCAGCGACTACGGGACAGGCACGGATACGCAGTATTTT
TRBJ2-3 TRBD2 . TRBV9 CASSPPTTLAGDHTDTQYF TGTGCCAGCAGCCCCCCTACAACTTTAGCGGGAGATCACACAGATACGCAGTATTTT
TRBJ2-7 . few TRBV28 CASSFVGPSSYEQYF TGTGCCAGCAGTTTTGTGGGTCCTAGTAGTTACGAGCAGTACTTC
TRBJ2-7 TRBD2 . TRBV7-6 CASSLVGTSANNEQYF TGTGCCAGCAGCTTAGTGGGGACTAGCGCAAACAATGAGCAGTACTTC
TRBJ2-3 TRBD2 . TRBV12-3/TRBV12-4 CASSSGLVGVDTQYF TGTGCCAGCAGCTCGGGACTAGTGGGAGTTGATACGCAGTATTTT
TRBJ2-3 TRBD2 . TRBV5-1 CASLAGESTETQYF TGCGCCAGCTTGGCGGGAGAGAGCACAGAGACGCAGTATTTT
TRBJ2-3 TRBD2 . TRBV20-1 CSALAVPQFGQYF TGCAGCGCGCTAGCGGTCCCACAGTTTGGGCAGTATTTT
TRBJ2-7 . few TRBV7-6 CARGRHQAPYEQYF TGTGCCAGGGGCCGCCATCAGGCCCCCTACGAGCAGTACTTC
TRBJ1-1 . few TRBV12-3/TRBV12-4 CASSFGGLRLNTEAFF TGTGCCAGCAGTTTCGGGGGTCTGAGATTGAACACTGAAGCTTTCTTT
TRBJ2-5 . . TRBV5-1 CASSSEPNEQYF TGCGCCAGCAGCTCGGAGCCAAATGAGCAGTACTTC
TRBJ1-6 . many TRBV28 CASSLGRRNSPLHF TGTGCCAGCAGTTTGGGCAGGCGAAATTCACCCCTCCACTTT
TRBJ2-5 . . TRBV6-1 CAGEGPLQETQYF TGTGCCGGTGAGGGCCCCCTTCAAGAGACCCAGTACTTC
TRBJ2-7 . . TRBV5-1 CASSFLGGGAYEQYF TGCGCCAGCAGCTTCCTCGGGGGAGGCGCCTACGAGCAGTACTTC
TRBJ2-3 . . TRBV20-1 CSASPPLGIQAADTQYF TGCAGTGCAAGTCCCCCCTTGGGGATTCAGGCAGCAGATACGCAGTATTTT
TRBJ2-7 TRBD2 . TRBV5-6 CASSFAGVWEQYF TGTGCCAGCAGCTTCGCGGGAGTTTGGGAGCAGTACTTC
TRBJ2-7 . . TRBV28 CASNSGSYEQYF TGTGCCAGCAATTCAGGGTCGTACGAGCAGTACTTC
TRBJ2-7 TRBD1 . TRBV18 CASSPGGQVYEQYF TGTGCCAGCTCACCAGGGGGACAGGTCTACGAGCAGTACTTC
TRBJ2-7 . . TRBV6-2/TRBV6-3 CASRYTGRESSYNEQYF TGTGCCAGCAGGTATACCGGCCGAGAAAGCTCCTACAATGAGCAGTACTTC
TRBJ2-4 . . TRBV20-1 CSARERSRGLDIQYF TGCAGTGCTAGAGAACGGAGCCGGGGGTTGGACATTCAGTACTTC
TRBJ2-7 TRBD2 . TRBV28 CASSTSGRKSYEQYF TGTGCCAGCAGTACTAGCGGGAGGAAGTCCTACGAGCAGTACTTC
TRBJ2-1 TRBD2 once TRBV24-1 CATSDWGTSGTSYNEQFF TGTGCCACCAGTGATTGGGGGACTAGCGGGACCTCCTACAATGAGCAGTTCTTC